Listed below are T cell receptor beta chains from one sample, sequenced in a study of PD-1 blockade in classical Hodgkin lymphoma. Libraries were prepared by immunoSEQ multiplex PCR; TCRdb keeps only in-frame clonotypes and omits some of them. The table has around 60,000 clones, about 90% seen once. The specimen comprised peripheral blood mononuclear cells (PBMCs), sampled before the fourth cycle of nivolumab. These receptors originate from a human donor with classical Hodgkin lymphoma. Both conserved end residues are part of each CDR3. Each record gives: CDR3 protein, V gene, J gene.

cdr3_aa: CASRASGGAWETQYF
v_call: TRBV2
j_call: TRBJ2-5

cdr3_aa: CASSYSASSPLHF
v_call: TRBV6-5
j_call: TRBJ1-6

cdr3_aa: CASSSRGGPTYEQYF
v_call: TRBV11-2
j_call: TRBJ2-7

cdr3_aa: CASSERGDQPQHF
v_call: TRBV6-1
j_call: TRBJ1-5

cdr3_aa: CAWRSGDGYTF
v_call: TRBV30
j_call: TRBJ1-2

cdr3_aa: CASSLGRPALLKETQYF
v_call: TRBV7-9
j_call: TRBJ2-5

cdr3_aa: CASSLTKGDNEKLFF
v_call: TRBV4-2
j_call: TRBJ1-4

cdr3_aa: CASSSSAVTNYGYTF
v_call: TRBV19
j_call: TRBJ1-2

cdr3_aa: CSALEYEQYF
v_call: TRBV20-1
j_call: TRBJ2-7

cdr3_aa: CASSAGQGTTNEKLFF
v_call: TRBV7-9
j_call: TRBJ1-4

cdr3_aa: CASSTITPRGLYEQYF
v_call: TRBV12-1
j_call: TRBJ2-7

cdr3_aa: CASRLQGKNTEAFF
v_call: TRBV19
j_call: TRBJ1-1

cdr3_aa: CASSLAGADMNTEAFF
v_call: TRBV5-1
j_call: TRBJ1-1

cdr3_aa: CASSPGQGANTGELFF
v_call: TRBV25-1
j_call: TRBJ2-2

cdr3_aa: CASSLKGASNTEAFF
v_call: TRBV5-4
j_call: TRBJ1-1

cdr3_aa: CASSHGTTHQPQHF
v_call: TRBV28
j_call: TRBJ1-5

cdr3_aa: CASSMGPRASGGPSGDTQYF
v_call: TRBV19
j_call: TRBJ2-3

cdr3_aa: CASSNTRREYEQYF
v_call: TRBV19
j_call: TRBJ2-7

cdr3_aa: CASSQGFQVGTEAFF
v_call: TRBV6-6
j_call: TRBJ1-1

cdr3_aa: CASSRAFEKLFF
v_call: TRBV5-6
j_call: TRBJ1-4

cdr3_aa: CASGQLGVQGQSNQPQHF
v_call: TRBV27
j_call: TRBJ1-5

cdr3_aa: CATGAPWMEQYF
v_call: TRBV19
j_call: TRBJ2-7

cdr3_aa: CASGRRPGQGRPTLHF
v_call: TRBV2
j_call: TRBJ1-6

cdr3_aa: CASSGGGGYTF
v_call: TRBV6-5
j_call: TRBJ1-2

cdr3_aa: CSVERLSATYEQYF
v_call: TRBV29-1
j_call: TRBJ2-7

cdr3_aa: CASSRRGGGTGELFF
v_call: TRBV5-6
j_call: TRBJ2-2

cdr3_aa: CRAPKGYGYTF
v_call: TRBV20-1
j_call: TRBJ1-2

cdr3_aa: CAWSGSGGADEQFF
v_call: TRBV30
j_call: TRBJ2-1

cdr3_aa: CAWRFTGANVLTF
v_call: TRBV30
j_call: TRBJ2-6

cdr3_aa: CASSSDGQVYNEQFF
v_call: TRBV5-4
j_call: TRBJ2-1

cdr3_aa: CASNPTGAGNTIYF
v_call: TRBV19
j_call: TRBJ1-3

cdr3_aa: CASSFGTVNEQFF
v_call: TRBV7-9
j_call: TRBJ2-1

cdr3_aa: CASSLGREFQYF
v_call: TRBV7-9
j_call: TRBJ2-7

cdr3_aa: CASSPRRGGNQPQHF
v_call: TRBV19
j_call: TRBJ1-5

cdr3_aa: CASSLSSSTTNYGYTF
v_call: TRBV27
j_call: TRBJ1-2

cdr3_aa: CASSEWVSHYEQYF
v_call: TRBV6-1
j_call: TRBJ2-7

cdr3_aa: CASSLAEATDTQYF
v_call: TRBV11-2
j_call: TRBJ2-3

cdr3_aa: CASSSPTGTGQETQYF
v_call: TRBV27
j_call: TRBJ2-5

cdr3_aa: CAWSVIKGAFF
v_call: TRBV30
j_call: TRBJ1-1

cdr3_aa: CASSHLQGAPYEQYF
v_call: TRBV4-1
j_call: TRBJ2-7

cdr3_aa: CASSLLSTAGAGANVLTF
v_call: TRBV5-1
j_call: TRBJ2-6

cdr3_aa: CASSQEVGTGGNEQYF
v_call: TRBV4-1
j_call: TRBJ2-7

cdr3_aa: CASSLGPSTNIQYF
v_call: TRBV18
j_call: TRBJ2-4